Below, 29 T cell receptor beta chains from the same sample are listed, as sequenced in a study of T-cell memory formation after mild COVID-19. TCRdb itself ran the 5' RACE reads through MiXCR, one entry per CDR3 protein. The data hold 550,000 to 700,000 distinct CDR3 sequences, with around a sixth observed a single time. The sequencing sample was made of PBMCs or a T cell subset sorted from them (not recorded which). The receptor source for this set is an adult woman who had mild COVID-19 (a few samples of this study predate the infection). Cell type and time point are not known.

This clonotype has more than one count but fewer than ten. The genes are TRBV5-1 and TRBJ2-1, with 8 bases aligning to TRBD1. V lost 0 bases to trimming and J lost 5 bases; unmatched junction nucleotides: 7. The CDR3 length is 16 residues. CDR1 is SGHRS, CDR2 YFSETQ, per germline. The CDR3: CASSLGGRDRHNEQFF. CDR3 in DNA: TGCGCCAGCAGCTTGGGGGGTCGGGACAGGCACAATGAGCAGTTCTTC.

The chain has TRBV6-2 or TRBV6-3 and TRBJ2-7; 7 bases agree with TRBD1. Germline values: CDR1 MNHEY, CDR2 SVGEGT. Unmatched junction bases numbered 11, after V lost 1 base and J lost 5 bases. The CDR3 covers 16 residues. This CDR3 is CASSYWGQMGRDEQYF. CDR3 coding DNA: TGTGCCAGCAGTTACTGGGGACAGATGGGCCGCGACGAGCAGTACTTC.

CDR3 residues: CASSPGIMNTEAFF. The CDR3 DNA is TGCGCCAGCAGCCCCGGGATCATGAACACTGAAGCTTTCTTT. The V call is TRBV4-1, the J call TRBJ1-1; no clear D gene. V lost 4 bases and J lost 0, with 9 bases in between. CDR3 length: 14 residues. CDR1 MGHRA and CDR2 YSYEKL come from the germline V gene.

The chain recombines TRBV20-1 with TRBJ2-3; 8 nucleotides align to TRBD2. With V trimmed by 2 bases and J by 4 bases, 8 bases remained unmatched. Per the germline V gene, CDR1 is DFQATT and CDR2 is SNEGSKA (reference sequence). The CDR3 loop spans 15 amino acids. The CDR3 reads CSARTGREVADTQYF. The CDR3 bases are TGCAGTGCTAGAACGGGGCGGGAGGTGGCAGATACGCAGTATTTT.

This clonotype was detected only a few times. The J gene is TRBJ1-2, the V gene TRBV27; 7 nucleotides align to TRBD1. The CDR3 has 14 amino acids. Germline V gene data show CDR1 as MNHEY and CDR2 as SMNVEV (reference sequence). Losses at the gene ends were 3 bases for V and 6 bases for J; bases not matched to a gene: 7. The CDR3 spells CASSFVGGADGYTF. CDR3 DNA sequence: TGTGCCAGCAGTTTCGTAGGGGGCGCGGATGGCTACACCTTC.

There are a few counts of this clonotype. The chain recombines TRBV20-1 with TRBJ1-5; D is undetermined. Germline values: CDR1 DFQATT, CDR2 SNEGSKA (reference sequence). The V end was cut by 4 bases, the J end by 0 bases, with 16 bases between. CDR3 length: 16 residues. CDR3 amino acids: CSATPRGGYSNQPQHF. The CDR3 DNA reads TGCAGTGCTACCCCCCGGGGAGGGTATAGCAATCAGCCCCAGCATTTT.

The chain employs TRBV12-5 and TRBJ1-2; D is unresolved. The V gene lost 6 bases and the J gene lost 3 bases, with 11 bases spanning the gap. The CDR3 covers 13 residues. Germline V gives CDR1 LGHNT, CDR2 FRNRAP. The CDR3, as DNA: TGTGCTAGTGGGTCCTCTGCGGACTATGGCTACACCTTC. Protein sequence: CASGSSADYGYTF.

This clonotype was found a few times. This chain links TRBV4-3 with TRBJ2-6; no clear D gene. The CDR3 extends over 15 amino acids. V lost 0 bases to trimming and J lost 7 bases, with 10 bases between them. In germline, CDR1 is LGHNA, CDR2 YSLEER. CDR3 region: CASSQELRSANVLTF. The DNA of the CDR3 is TGCGCCAGCAGCCAAGAATTACGGTCTGCCAACGTCCTGACTTTC.

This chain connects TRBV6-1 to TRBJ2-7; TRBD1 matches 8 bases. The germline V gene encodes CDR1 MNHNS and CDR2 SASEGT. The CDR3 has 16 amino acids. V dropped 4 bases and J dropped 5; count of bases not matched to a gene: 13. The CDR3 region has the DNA TGTGCCAGCAGTGGAACCGGACAGGGAGGTAACAACGAGCAGTACTTC. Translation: CASSGTGQGGNNEQYF.

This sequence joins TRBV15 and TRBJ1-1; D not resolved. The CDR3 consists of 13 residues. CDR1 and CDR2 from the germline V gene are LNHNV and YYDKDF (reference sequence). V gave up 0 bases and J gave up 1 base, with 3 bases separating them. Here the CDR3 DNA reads TGTGCCACCAGCAGAGATCCGAACACTGAAGCTTTCTTT. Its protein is CATSRDPNTEAFF.

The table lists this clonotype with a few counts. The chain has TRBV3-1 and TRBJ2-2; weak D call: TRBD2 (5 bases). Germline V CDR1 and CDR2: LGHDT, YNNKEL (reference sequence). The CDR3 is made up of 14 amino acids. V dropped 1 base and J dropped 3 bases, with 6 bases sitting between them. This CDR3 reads CASSQGLYTGELFF. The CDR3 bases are TGTGCCAGCAGCCAAGGACTATACACCGGGGAGCTGTTTTTT.

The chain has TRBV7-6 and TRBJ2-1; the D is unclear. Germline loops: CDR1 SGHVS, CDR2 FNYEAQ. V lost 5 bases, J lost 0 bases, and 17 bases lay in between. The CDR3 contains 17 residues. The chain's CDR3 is CASSARGGVSSYNEQFF. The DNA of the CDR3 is TGTGCCAGCAGCGCGAGAGGTGGGGTGAGCTCCTACAATGAGCAGTTCTTC.

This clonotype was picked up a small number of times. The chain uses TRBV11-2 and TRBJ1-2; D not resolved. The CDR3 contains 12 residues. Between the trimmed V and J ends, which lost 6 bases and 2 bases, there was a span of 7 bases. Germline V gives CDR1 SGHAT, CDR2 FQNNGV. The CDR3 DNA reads TGTGCCAGCAGGGCACAGAACTATGGCTACACCTTC. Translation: CASRAQNYGYTF. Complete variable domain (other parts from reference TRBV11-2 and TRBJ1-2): EAGVAQSPRYKIIEKRQSVAFWCNPISGHATLYWYQQILGQGPKLLIQFQNNGVVDDSQLPKDRFSAERLKGVDSTLKIQPAKLEDSAVYLCASRAQNYGYTFGSGTRLTVV.

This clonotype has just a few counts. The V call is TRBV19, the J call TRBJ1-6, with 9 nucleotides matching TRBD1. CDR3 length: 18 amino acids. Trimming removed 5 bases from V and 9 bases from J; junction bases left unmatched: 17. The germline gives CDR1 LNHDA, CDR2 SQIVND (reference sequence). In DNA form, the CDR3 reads TGTGCCAGTAGTGTCCGCCGGGACAGGGAAGGGGTCGGTTCACCCCTCCACTTT. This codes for CASSVRRDREGVGSPLHF.

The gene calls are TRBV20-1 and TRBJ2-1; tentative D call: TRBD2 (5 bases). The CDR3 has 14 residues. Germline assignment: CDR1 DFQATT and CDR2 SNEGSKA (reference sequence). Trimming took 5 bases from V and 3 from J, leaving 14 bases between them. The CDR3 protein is CSAASEGYYNEQFF. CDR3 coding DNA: TGCAGTGCTGCCTCCGAGGGTTACTACAATGAGCAGTTCTTC.

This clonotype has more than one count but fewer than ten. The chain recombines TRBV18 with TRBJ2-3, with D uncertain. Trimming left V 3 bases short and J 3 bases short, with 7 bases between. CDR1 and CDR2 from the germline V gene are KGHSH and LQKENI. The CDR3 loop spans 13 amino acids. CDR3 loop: CASSPFQTDTQYF. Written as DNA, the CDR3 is TGTGCCAGCTCACCGTTTCAGACAGATACGCAGTATTTT. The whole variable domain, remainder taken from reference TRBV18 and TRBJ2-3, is NAGVMQNPRHLVRRRGQEARLRCSPMKGHSHVYWYRQLPEEGLKFMVYLQKENIIDESGMPKERFSAEFPKEGPSILRIQQVVRGDSAAYFCASSPFQTDTQYFGPGTRLTVL.

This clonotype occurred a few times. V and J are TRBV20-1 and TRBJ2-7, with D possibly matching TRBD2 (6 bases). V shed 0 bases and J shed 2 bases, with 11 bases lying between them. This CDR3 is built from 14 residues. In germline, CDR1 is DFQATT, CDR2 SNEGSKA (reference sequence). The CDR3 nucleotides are TGCAGTGCTAGAGAGGGGGGAATGCCCTACGAGCAGTACTTC. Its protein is CSAREGGMPYEQYF.

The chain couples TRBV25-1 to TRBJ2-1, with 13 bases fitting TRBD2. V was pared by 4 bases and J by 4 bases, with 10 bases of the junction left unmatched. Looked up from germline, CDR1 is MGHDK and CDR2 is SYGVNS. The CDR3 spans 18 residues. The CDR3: CASSALAGGPVGYNEQFF. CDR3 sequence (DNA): TGTGCCAGCAGTGCACTAGCGGGAGGGCCTGTCGGGTACAATGAGCAGTTCTTC.

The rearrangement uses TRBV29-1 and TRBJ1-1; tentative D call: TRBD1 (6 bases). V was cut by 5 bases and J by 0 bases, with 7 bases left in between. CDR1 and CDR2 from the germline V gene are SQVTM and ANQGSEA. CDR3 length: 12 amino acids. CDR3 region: CSVRTVNTEAFF. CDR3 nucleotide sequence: TGCAGCGTTCGGACAGTGAACACTGAAGCTTTCTTT.

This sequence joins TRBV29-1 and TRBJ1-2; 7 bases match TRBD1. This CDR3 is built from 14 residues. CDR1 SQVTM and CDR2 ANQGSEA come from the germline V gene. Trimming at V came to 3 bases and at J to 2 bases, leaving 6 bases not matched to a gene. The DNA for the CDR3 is TGCAGCGTTGATCTTGGACAGGTGAACTATGGCTACACCTTC. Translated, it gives CSVDLGQVNYGYTF.

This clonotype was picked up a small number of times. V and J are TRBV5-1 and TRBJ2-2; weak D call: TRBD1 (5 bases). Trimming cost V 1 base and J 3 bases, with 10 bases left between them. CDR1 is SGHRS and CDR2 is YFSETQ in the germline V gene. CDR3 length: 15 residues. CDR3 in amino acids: CASSLTTGDTGELFF. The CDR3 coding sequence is TGCGCCAGCAGCTTGACTACAGGAGACACCGGGGAGCTGTTTTTT. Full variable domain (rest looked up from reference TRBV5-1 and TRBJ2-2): KAGVTQTPRYLIKTRGQQVTLSCSPISGHRSVSWYQQTPGQGLQFLFEYFSETQRNKGNFPGRFSGRQFSNSRSEMNVSTLELGDSALYLCASSLTTGDTGELFFGEGSRLTVL.

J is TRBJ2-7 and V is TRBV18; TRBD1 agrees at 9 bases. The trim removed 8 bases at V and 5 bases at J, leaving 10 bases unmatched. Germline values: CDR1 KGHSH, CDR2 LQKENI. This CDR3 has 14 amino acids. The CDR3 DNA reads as TGTGCCAGCCCGACCGGGACAGGGCGTCACGAGCAGTACTTC. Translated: CASPTGTGRHEQYF.

CDR3: CASSSGLVSTDTQYF. CDR3 nucleotides: TGTGCCAGCAGTTCGGGACTAGTAAGCACAGATACGCAGTATTTT. The V and J genes are TRBV6-5 and TRBJ2-3, with 8 bases fitting TRBD2. Trimming took 4 bases from V and 0 from J; bases not matched to a gene: 3. Looked up from germline, CDR1 is MNHEY and CDR2 is SVGAGI. The CDR3 sequence is 15 residues long.

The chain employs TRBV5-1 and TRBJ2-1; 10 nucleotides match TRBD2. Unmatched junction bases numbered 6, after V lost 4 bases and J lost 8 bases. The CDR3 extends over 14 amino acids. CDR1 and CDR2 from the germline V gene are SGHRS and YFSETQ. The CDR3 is CASSQREGRDEQFF. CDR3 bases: TGCGCCAGCAGCCAGCGGGAGGGCCGCGATGAGCAGTTCTTC.

The CDR3 DNA sequence: TGCGCCAGCAGCCTACGAGGCGGAAACTATGGCTACACCTTC. As protein: CASSLRGGNYGYTF. V is TRBV5-1 and J is TRBJ1-2; D unresolved. V was pared by 4 bases and J by 2 bases, with 12 bases between. Germline V lookup: CDR1 SGHRS, CDR2 YFSETQ. This CDR3 comprises 14 residues. Complete variable domain (other parts from reference TRBV5-1 and TRBJ1-2): KAGVTQTPRYLIKTRGQQVTLSCSPISGHRSVSWYQQTPGQGLQFLFEYFSETQRNKGNFPGRFSGRQFSNSRSEMNVSTLELGDSALYLCASSLRGGNYGYTFGSGTRLTVV.

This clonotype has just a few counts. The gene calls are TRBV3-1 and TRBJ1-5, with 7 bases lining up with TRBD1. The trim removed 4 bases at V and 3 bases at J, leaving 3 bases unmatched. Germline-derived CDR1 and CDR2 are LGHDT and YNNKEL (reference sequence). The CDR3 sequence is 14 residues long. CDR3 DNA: TGTGCCAGCAGCCGGACAGGTTTCAATCAGCCCCAGCATTTT. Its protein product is CASSRTGFNQPQHF.

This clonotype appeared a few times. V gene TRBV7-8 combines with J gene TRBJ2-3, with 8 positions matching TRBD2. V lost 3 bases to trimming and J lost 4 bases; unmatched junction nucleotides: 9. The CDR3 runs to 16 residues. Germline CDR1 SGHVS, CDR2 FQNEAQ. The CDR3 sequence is CASSFPPTGGADTQYF. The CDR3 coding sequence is TGTGCCAGCAGCTTCCCCCCGACGGGGGGGGCAGATACGCAGTATTTT.

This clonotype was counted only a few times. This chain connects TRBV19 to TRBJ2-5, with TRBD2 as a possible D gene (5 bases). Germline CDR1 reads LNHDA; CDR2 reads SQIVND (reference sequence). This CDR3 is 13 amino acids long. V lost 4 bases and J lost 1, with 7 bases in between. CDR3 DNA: TGTGCCAGTAGTAACGGACTCCAAGAGACCCAGTACTTC. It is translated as CASSNGLQETQYF.

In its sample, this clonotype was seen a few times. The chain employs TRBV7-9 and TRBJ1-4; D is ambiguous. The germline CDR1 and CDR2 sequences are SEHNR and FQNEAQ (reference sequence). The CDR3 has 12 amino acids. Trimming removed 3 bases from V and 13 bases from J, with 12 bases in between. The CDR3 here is CASSFDGLRLFF. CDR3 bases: TGTGCCAGCAGCTTCGACGGTTTAAGACTGTTTTTT.